A selection of T cell receptor beta chains follows, all from one sample in a study of post-analysis software for immune sequencing data. MiXCR, run by TCRdb on the PCR reads, gives a single entry per CDR3 protein. This table holds roughly 700,000 distinct CDR3 sequences, 25% to 30% found once. The source material was blood. The receptor set was obtained from a girl aged 10-17 years with multiple sclerosis. The CDR3 runs from the conserved cysteine through the conserved F or W. D genes are given only for firm matches. Not all rows give a size; the values are once, few, many and, for expanded clones, a class.

clone_size: few; v_call: TRBV6-5; d_call: TRBD1; j_call: TRBJ2-7; cdr3_nt: TGTGCCAGCCGGGTACGTAGGGACAGCCCCTACGAGCAGTACTTC; cdr3_aa: CASRVRRDSPYEQYF
clone_size: few; v_call: TRBV5-1; d_call: TRBD1; j_call: TRBJ2-1; cdr3_nt: TGCGCCAGCAGCTGGTTCAGGACAGGGGGCGGTTTGAATGAGCAGTTCTTC; cdr3_aa: CASSWFRTGGGLNEQFF
clone_size: NA; v_call: TRBV6-5; d_call: TRBD2; j_call: TRBJ2-7; cdr3_nt: TGTGCCAGCAGTTACCGAGGACTAGCAGCTGGGTACGAGCAGTACTTC; cdr3_aa: CASSYRGLAAGYEQYF
clone_size: NA; v_call: TRBV5-1; d_call: NA; j_call: TRBJ2-1; cdr3_nt: TGCGCCAGCAGCCGGGACGGCGAAATCAATGAGCAGTTCTTC; cdr3_aa: CASSRDGEINEQFF
clone_size: few; v_call: TRBV10-3; d_call: NA; j_call: TRBJ1-3; cdr3_nt: TGTGCCATCAGTGACTCTCCGGACTCTGGAAACACCATATATTTT; cdr3_aa: CAISDSPDSGNTIYF
clone_size: NA; v_call: TRBV20-1; d_call: TRBD2; j_call: TRBJ2-5; cdr3_nt: TGCAGTGCTAGCCCCGGACTAGCGGGAGGCGGAGAGACCCAGTACTTC; cdr3_aa: CSASPGLAGGGETQYF
clone_size: NA; v_call: TRBV28; d_call: NA; j_call: TRBJ1-2; cdr3_nt: TGTGCCAGCGGGTTCACCTCACTCTATGGCTACACCTTC; cdr3_aa: CASGFTSLYGYTF
clone_size: NA; v_call: TRBV21-1; d_call: NA; j_call: TRBJ2-1; cdr3_nt: TGTGCCAGCAGCAAAGGGCTCCTTGAGTCGCAGGGGGCTTACAATGAGCAGTTCTTC; cdr3_aa: CASSKGLLESQGAYNEQFF
clone_size: few; v_call: TRBV6-5; d_call: NA; j_call: TRBJ2-3; cdr3_nt: TGTGCCAGCAGTAATATCGATACGCAGTATTTT; cdr3_aa: CASSNIDTQYF
clone_size: NA; v_call: TRBV20-1; d_call: NA; j_call: TRBJ1-5; cdr3_nt: TGCAGCGAGCTTACAGATAGCAATCAGCCCCAGCATTTT; cdr3_aa: CSELTDSNQPQHF
clone_size: NA; v_call: TRBV11-2; d_call: NA; j_call: TRBJ2-3; cdr3_nt: TGTGCCAGCAGCTTAGATCTAATCGGGAGTCGAGATACGCAGTATTTT; cdr3_aa: CASSLDLIGSRDTQYF
clone_size: many; v_call: TRBV7-9; d_call: NA; j_call: TRBJ2-1; cdr3_nt: TGTGCCAGCAGGCGGAATTCCTACAATGAGCAGTTCTTC; cdr3_aa: CASRRNSYNEQFF
clone_size: NA; v_call: TRBV6-5; d_call: TRBD1; j_call: TRBJ2-1; cdr3_nt: TGTGCCAGCAGCCTCATCCCGACAGGGGGCAAGACCCAGTTCTTC; cdr3_aa: CASSLIPTGGKTQFF
clone_size: NA; v_call: TRBV4-1; d_call: NA; j_call: TRBJ1-5; cdr3_nt: TGCGCCAGCAGCCAAGACTGGGAGCGGGCGGGAAATCAGCCCCAGCATTTT; cdr3_aa: CASSQDWERAGNQPQHF
clone_size: few; v_call: TRBV6-5; d_call: TRBD2; j_call: TRBJ2-3; cdr3_nt: TGTGCCAGCAGAGGACTAGCGGTTGGGACAGATACGCAGTATTTT; cdr3_aa: CASRGLAVGTDTQYF
clone_size: NA; v_call: TRBV20-1; d_call: TRBD1; j_call: TRBJ2-3; cdr3_nt: TGCAGTGCCGCGGACAGGACGGCTAGCACAGATACGCAGTATTTT; cdr3_aa: CSAADRTASTDTQYF
clone_size: NA; v_call: TRBV20-1; d_call: TRBD1; j_call: TRBJ1-2; cdr3_nt: TGCAGTGCTAGAACCGTGACAGGGAGTGGCTACACCTTC; cdr3_aa: CSARTVTGSGYTF
clone_size: NA; v_call: TRBV6-5; d_call: NA; j_call: TRBJ2-3; cdr3_nt: TGTGCCAGCAAGGGTCGTCGGGGGGCCACAGATACGCAGTATTTT; cdr3_aa: CASKGRRGATDTQYF
clone_size: NA; v_call: TRBV5-1; d_call: TRBD2; j_call: TRBJ2-1; cdr3_nt: TGCGCCAGCAGCCCGGGACTAGCGGGAGTCGGCAATGAGCAGTTCTTC; cdr3_aa: CASSPGLAGVGNEQFF